The 13 T cell receptor beta chains given below trace back to one sample, sequenced in a study of Ad26.COV2.S vaccination and SARS-CoV-2 variants. Treatment reported: roughly 18 received Ad26.COV2.S at low or high dose, single or two shots; 5 received placebo; per-sample allocation not given. Day 63 following the first vaccine or placebo injection was when the samples were taken. Some clones are missing from TCRdb's copy, which holds only in-frame ones; the method was immunoSEQ multiplex PCR. The sample has 350,000 to 500,000 clones, 75% to 90% seen once. Sequenced here: peripheral blood, sampled in a trial of Ad26.COV2.S vaccine versus placebo. These TCRs come from a person between 18 and 59 years old who received the Ad26.COV2.S COVID-19 vaccine or a placebo.

V is TRBV2 and J is TRBJ1-4, with 7 nucleotides matching TRBD1. V dropped 5 bases and J dropped 5; count of bases not matched to a gene: 8. The CDR3 contains 15 residues. The germline gives CDR1 SNHLY, CDR2 FYNNEI. Written as DNA, the CDR3 is TGTGCCAGCAGTCCCTTCGGAGGGGGCAATGAAAAACTGTTTTTT. It codes for CASSPFGGGNEKLFF. The variable domain in full, with the rest retrieved from reference TRBV2 and TRBJ1-4, is EPEVTQTPSHQVTQMGQEVILRCVPISNHLYFYWYRQILGQKVEFLVSFYNNEISEKSEIFDDQFSVERPDGSNFTLKIRSTKLEDSAMYFCASSPFGGGNEKLFFGSGTQLSVL.

This clone occurred a few times. This chain uses TRBV10-3 with TRBJ1-2; D is perhaps TRBD1 (6 bases). V lost 6 bases, J lost 7 bases, and 21 bases lay in between. The CDR3 is made up of 15 amino acids. CDR1 and CDR2 (germline): ENHRY, SYGVKD. Here the CDR3 DNA reads TGTGCCATCAGCGGGTCACAGGGCGCACAGGGTGGCTACACCTTC. Protein: CAISGSQGAQGGYTF.

This clone was seen only once. The chain couples TRBV30 to TRBJ1-1; weak D call: TRBD1 (5 bases). Trimming took 1 base from V and 5 from J, leaving 20 bases between them. There are 16 residues in the CDR3. From germline, CDR1 is GTSNPN and CDR2 SVGIG (reference sequence). In nucleotides, the CDR3 is TGTGCCTGGAGTGGGTGGCCCTTAAGGGGTTCTACTGAAGCTTTCTTT. Protein product: CAWSGWPLRGSTEAFF.

The genes are TRBV27 and TRBJ2-1; 10 bases match TRBD2. Looked up from germline, CDR1 is MNHEY and CDR2 is SMNVEV (reference sequence). V trimming: 4 bases; J trimming: 8 bases; junction bases outside the gene matches: 26. The CDR3 has 21 amino acids. The chain's CDR3 is CASSSSTPGSEAGGPQDEQFF. CDR3 nucleotides: TGTGCCAGCAGTTCCTCAACTCCGGGGTCGGAAGCGGGAGGGCCACAGGATGAGCAGTTCTTC.

CDR3 coding DNA: TGTGCCAGCAGTTTGTGGGGGACACATTGGAGTGACAAAAACATTCAGTACTTC. Translation gives CASSLWGTHWSDKNIQYF. V gene TRBV28 combines with J gene TRBJ2-4; perhaps TRBD1 as D (6 bases). Per the germline V gene, CDR1 is MDHEN and CDR2 is SYDVKM. The CDR3 loop spans 18 amino acids. V dropped 3 bases and J dropped 3 bases, with 21 bases sitting between them.

In its sample, this clone was seen once. V usage is TRBV4-3 and J usage is TRBJ2-6; possibly TRBD1 for D (6 bases). This CDR3 spans 18 amino acids. Germline V CDR1 and CDR2: LGHNA, YSLEER. Trimming left V 1 base short and J 2 bases short, with 15 bases between. CDR3 nucleotides: TGCGCCAGCAGCCAAGTTGAATTGGGGGCGCCTGGGGCCAACGTCCTGACTTTC. Amino acid sequence: CASSQVELGAPGANVLTF.

This sequence joins TRBV5-5 and TRBJ1-6; no definite D call. V was pared by 7 bases and J by 6 bases, with 8 bases between. Germline lookup yields CDR1 SGHKS and CDR2 YYEKEE (reference sequence). The CDR3 is made up of 12 amino acids. For the CDR3, the DNA is TGTGCCAGCGGGTCATTTAATTCACCCCTCCACTTT. Protein: CASGSFNSPLHF.

This chain uses TRBV2 with TRBJ2-2, with TRBD2 identical over 11 bases. This CDR3 has 17 amino acids. Germline CDR1 reads SNHLY; CDR2 reads FYNNEI. The junction had 11 bases not matched to a gene; V was cut back by 5 bases and J by 6 bases. CDR3 sequence reads: CASSSLTGTSGPGELFF. In nucleotides, the CDR3 is TGTGCCAGCAGTTCTCTCACCGGGACTAGCGGCCCCGGGGAGCTGTTTTTT.

The rearrangement links TRBV6-5 to TRBJ2-1; 7 bases agree with TRBD2. Germline CDR1 reads MNHEY; CDR2 reads SVGAGI. The CDR3 has 16 amino acids. Losses at the gene ends were 0 bases for V and 5 bases for J; bases not matched to a gene: 7. The CDR3 is CASSYSPSGGHNEQFF. The DNA of the CDR3 is TGTGCCAGCAGTTACTCGCCTAGCGGAGGGCACAATGAGCAGTTCTTC.

The chain recombines TRBV6-5 with TRBJ2-7; D may be TRBD1 (6 bases). Between the trimmed V and J ends, which lost 6 bases and 0 bases, there was a span of 9 bases. From germline, CDR1 is MNHEY and CDR2 SVGAGI. The CDR3 extends over 13 amino acids. CDR3 region: CASRQGSSYEQYF. CDR3 DNA: TGTGCCAGCAGACAGGGTAGCTCCTACGAGCAGTACTTC.

This chain links TRBV3-1 (or the pseudogene TRBV3-2) with TRBJ1-2; D not certain. Trimming took off 0 bases at V and 1 base at J, with 9 bases between the two ends. The CDR3 contains 15 residues. Germline-derived CDR1 and CDR2 are LGHDT and YNNKEL (reference sequence). This CDR3 is CASSQEGMNNYGYTF. CDR3 DNA: TGTGCCAGCAGCCAAGAAGGAATGAATAACTATGGCTACACCTTC.

The chain has TRBV28 and TRBJ2-3, with 9 bases matching TRBD2. This CDR3 region has 17 residues. CDR1 MDHEN and CDR2 SYDVKM come from the germline V gene. V was pared by 7 bases and J by 4 bases, with 15 bases of the junction left unmatched. CDR3 loop: CASIGASGTLGADTQYF. In DNA, the CDR3 is TGTGCCAGCATAGGGGCTAGCGGGACCCTGGGTGCAGATACGCAGTATTTT.

In this sample, this clone turned up once. The chain recombines TRBV19 with TRBJ1-1; D gene unclear. Trimming stripped 4 bases from V and 4 bases from J, with 13 bases between. This CDR3 contains 14 residues. From germline, CDR1 is LNHDA and CDR2 SQIVND (reference sequence). CDR3 region: CASSTYHLGTEAFF. Written as DNA, the CDR3 is TGTGCCAGTAGTACCTACCATTTGGGCACTGAAGCTTTCTTT. Full variable domain (missing parts from reference TRBV19 and TRBJ1-1): DGGITQSPKYLFRKEGQNVTLSCEQNLNHDAMYWYRQDPGQGLRLIYYSQIVNDFQKGDIAEGYSVSREKKESFPLTVTSAQKNPTAFYLCASSTYHLGTEAFFGQGTRLTVV.